The 9 T cell receptor beta chains in this list originate from one sample, sequenced in a study of shared clonotypes between healthy human individuals. The method was immunoSEQ multiplex PCR; TCRdb's version includes in-frame clones alone and lacks a portion of them. The table shows 190,000 or so clones, with roughly 91% occurring only once. Input material: naive CD4+ T cells sorted from blood. The subset is: CD45RA+ positively selected. These receptor sequences come from a young woman in good health.

This clone occurred once. The chain recombines TRBV11-2 with TRBJ2-7; D uncertain. The CDR3 is 13 amino acids. Trimming stripped 0 bases from V and 5 bases from J, with 8 bases between. Germline V gives CDR1 SGHAT, CDR2 FQNNGV. CDR3 in DNA: TGTGCCAGCAGCTTAGACCGCAGCAACGAGCAGTACTTC. It yields the protein CASSLDRSNEQYF. The entire variable domain, with the rest obtained from reference TRBV11-2 and TRBJ2-7, is as follows: EAGVAQSPRYKIIEKRQSVAFWCNPISGHATLYWYQQILGQGPKLLIQFQNNGVVDDSQLPKDRFSAERLKGVDSTLKIQPAKLEDSAVYLCASSLDRSNEQYFGPGTRLTVT.

The V gene is TRBV18, the J gene TRBJ1-4; D might be TRBD1 (5 bases). The CDR3 loop spans 16 amino acids. CDR1 and CDR2 (germline): KGHSH, LQKENI. V lost 3 bases and J 4 bases, leaving 15 bases between the germline ends. DNA for the CDR3: TGTGCCAGCTCACCGCTGCGGGGGACGGGTAATGAAAAACTGTTTTTT. Its translation: CASSPLRGTGNEKLFF.

The CDR3 DNA is TGTGCCAGCAGTGAAGTCGGGGTAGGCGAGCAGTACTTC. It translates to CASSEVGVGEQYF. The chain has TRBV2 and TRBJ2-7; D is possibly TRBD2 (5 bases). The germline gives CDR1 SNHLY, CDR2 FYNNEI. Between the trimmed V and J ends, which lost 1 base and 6 bases, there was a span of 10 bases. This CDR3 has 13 residues.

The chain has TRBV5-1 and TRBJ1-4, with D possibly matching TRBD1 (5 bases). This CDR3 region has 15 residues. With 3 bases removed from V and 4 bases from J, the gap between germline ends came to 13 bases. CDR1 SGHRS and CDR2 YFSETQ come from the germline V gene. The CDR3 is CASSSWDGLNEKLFF. DNA for the CDR3: TGCGCCAGCAGCTCTTGGGACGGCCTTAATGAAAAACTGTTTTTT.

This chain connects TRBV18 to TRBJ2-5; 7 bases fit TRBD1. Gene TRBJ2-7 matches the end of the DNA better, so the J call may be wrong. CDR1 and CDR2 from the germline V gene are KGHSH and LQKENI. The CDR3 contains 16 residues. The CDR3 region is CASSRLGTEKLYEQYF. DNA for the CDR3: TGTGCCAGCTCACGGTTAGGGACAGAGAAACTCTACGAGCAGTACTTC.

The chain carries TRBV2 and TRBJ1-5, with a weak D call TRBD1 (6 bases). Looked up from germline, CDR1 is SNHLY and CDR2 is FYNNEI. V lost 2 bases to trimming and J lost 4 bases, with 15 bases between them. This CDR3 spans 16 amino acids. In nucleotides, the CDR3 is TGTGCCAGCAGTGAATTAGCGGGGGGCGGGAATCAGCCCCAGCATTTT. Its protein product is CASSELAGGGNQPQHF.

The chain links TRBV7-9 to TRBJ2-7; no definite D call. Germline CDR1 and CDR2: SEHNR and FQNEAQ (reference sequence). V lost 5 bases, J lost 3 bases, and 8 bases lay in between. The CDR3 is 12 amino acids. The CDR3 sequence: CASSATSYEQYF. The CDR3 coding sequence is TGTGCCAGCAGCGCAACAAGCTACGAGCAGTACTTC.

This sequence joins TRBV18 and TRBJ2-5; tentatively, D is TRBD1 (6 bases). The tail of the sequence fits TRBJ2-7 better, so the J call may be wrong. The CDR3 is 14 amino acids. Looked up from germline, CDR1 is KGHSH and CDR2 is LQKENI. The CDR3 here is CASSPRDKNYEQYF. As DNA, the CDR3 is TGTGCCAGCTCACCACGGGACAAAAACTACGAGCAGTACTTC.

CDR3 bases: TGTGCCTGGAGTCACAGTAGCTACGAGCAGTACTTC. Amino acid sequence: CAWSHSSYEQYF. The chain joins TRBV30 to TRBJ2-7, with D uncertain. Trimming removed 2 bases at V and 3 bases at J, with 8 bases between. The CDR3 is 12 residues long. CDR1 is GTSNPN and CDR2 is SVGIG in the germline V gene (reference sequence).